The rows below give T cell receptor beta chains drawn from one sample of a study of post-analysis software for immune sequencing data. MiXCR, run by TCRdb on the PCR reads, gives a single entry per CDR3 protein. The repertoire holds roughly 730,000 distinct CDR3 sequences, with 25% to 30% as singletons. The sequenced sample consisted of blood. These receptors were taken from a girl aged 10-17 years with multiple sclerosis. Each CDR3 is given with its conserved first and last residue. A D gene is named only where the DNA matches it firmly. A row's size may be missing; if present it is once, few, many or a size class.

J | V | D | size | CDR3 | DNA
TRBJ1-2 | TRBV27 | TRBD1 | - | CASRKKGGGGYTF | TGTGCCAGCAGGAAAAAAGGGGGCGGCGGCTACACCTTC
TRBJ2-7 | TRBV12-3/TRBV12-4 | TRBD2 | few | CASSFRVGTSGNYEQYF | TGTGCCAGCAGTTTTAGGGTTGGGACTAGCGGAAACTACGAGCAGTACTTC
TRBJ2-7 | TRBV27 | - | - | CASSQKGYRETYEQYF | TGTGCCAGCAGCCAAAAGGGCTACAGGGAGACCTACGAGCAGTACTTC
TRBJ2-5 | TRBV7-2 | TRBD1 | few | CASSSGFPGQGETQYF | TGTGCCAGCAGCTCCGGATTCCCGGGACAGGGCGAGACCCAGTACTTC
TRBJ2-1 | TRBV5-1 | - | few | CASSSLVMVGGHEQFF | TGCGCCAGCAGCTCGCTCGTTATGGTCGGAGGGCATGAGCAGTTCTTC
TRBJ2-2 | TRBV29-1 | - | once | CSVLGPANTGELFF | TGCAGCGTTCTGGGGCCAGCTAACACCGGGGAGCTGTTTTTT
TRBJ1-2 | TRBV24-1 | TRBD1 | - | CATSDPLLTGLYGYTF | TGTGCCACCAGTGATCCCCTACTGACAGGGTTATATGGCTACACCTTC
TRBJ2-7 | TRBV20-1 | - | few | CSAVLSYEQYF | TGCAGTGCGGTCCTCTCCTACGAGCAGTACTTC
TRBJ2-7 | TRBV5-1 | - | many | CASSLDRFSYEQYF | TGTGCCAGCAGCTTAGACAGATTCTCCTACGAGCAGTACTTC
TRBJ2-1 | TRBV29-1 | TRBD2 | once | CSVEEGLAGEGSYNEQFF | TGCAGCGTTGAAGAGGGACTAGCGGGAGAGGGGTCCTACAATGAGCAGTTCTTC
TRBJ2-1 | TRBV14 | - | - | CASSQETGEQFF | TGTGCCAGCAGCCAAGAAACAGGGGAGCAGTTCTTC
TRBJ2-4 | TRBV15 | - | many | CATSRVSAENIQYF | TGTGCCACCAGCAGAGTTTCTGCAGAAAACATTCAGTACTTC
TRBJ2-7 | TRBV20-1 | - | many | CSASSNMHWGTYEQYF | TGCAGTGCTTCAAGTAACATGCACTGGGGTACCTACGAGCAGTACTTC
TRBJ1-2 | TRBV2 | - | - | CASSIGIGYTF | TGTGCCAGCAGTATCGGGATCGGCTACACCTTC
TRBJ2-6 | TRBV20-1 | - | - | CSAPSSGANVLTF | TGCAGTGCTCCAAGCTCTGGGGCCAACGTCCTGACTTTC
TRBJ2-7 | TRBV7-2 | TRBD2 | few | CASSPDSGRVGYEQYF | TGTGCCAGCAGCCCCGATAGCGGGAGGGTTGGATACGAGCAGTACTTC
TRBJ2-5 | TRBV29-1 | TRBD2 | - | CSVVTLSEGREQYF | TGCAGCGTTGTCACCCTATCCGAGGGGAGGGAGCAGTACTTC
TRBJ1-1 | TRBV6-5 | - | - | CASSYSSEDTEAFF | TGTGCCAGCAGTTACTCTTCCGAGGACACTGAAGCTTTCTTT
TRBJ2-3 | TRBV5-1 | - | many | CASSRAERGDTQYF | TGCGCCAGCAGCAGGGCAGAGCGAGGAGATACGCAGTATTTT
TRBJ2-3 | TRBV7-9 | - | - | CASSTSGASTDTQYF | -
TRBJ1-5 | TRBV6-1 | - | - | CASSEQGAQPQHF | TGTGCCAGCAGTGAACAGGGAGCTCAGCCCCAGCATTTT
TRBJ2-1 | TRBV10-3 | TRBD2 | - | CAIRAGLAANEQFF | TGTGCCATCAGGGCGGGACTAGCGGCCAATGAGCAGTTCTTC
TRBJ1-5 | TRBV4-2 | - | - | CASSQEVGDGNQPQHF | TGTGCCAGCAGCCAAGAAGTAGGGGATGGCAATCAGCCCCAGCATTTT